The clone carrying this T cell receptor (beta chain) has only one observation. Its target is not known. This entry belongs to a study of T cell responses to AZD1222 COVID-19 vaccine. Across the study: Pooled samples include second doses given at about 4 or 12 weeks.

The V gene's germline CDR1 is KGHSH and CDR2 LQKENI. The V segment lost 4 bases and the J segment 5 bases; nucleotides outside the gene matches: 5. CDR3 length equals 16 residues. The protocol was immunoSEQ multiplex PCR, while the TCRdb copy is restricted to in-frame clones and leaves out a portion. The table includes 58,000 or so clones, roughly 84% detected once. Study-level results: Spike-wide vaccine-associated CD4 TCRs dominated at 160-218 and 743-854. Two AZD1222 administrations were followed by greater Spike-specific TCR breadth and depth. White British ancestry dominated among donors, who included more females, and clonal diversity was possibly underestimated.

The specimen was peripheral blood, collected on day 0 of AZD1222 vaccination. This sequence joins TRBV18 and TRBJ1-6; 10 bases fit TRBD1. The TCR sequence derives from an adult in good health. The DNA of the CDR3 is TGTGCCAGCTCACTCGGGACAGGGGAGAATAATTCACCCCTCCACTTT. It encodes CASSLGTGENNSPLHF.